This T cell receptor beta chain is drawn from a study of cytomegalovirus exposure and HLA in healthy donors. Notes on the study in general: Confirmation in vitro established that a few CMV-associated chains were specific for CMV antigens. The availability of immune exposure information extended only to CMV serostatus.

It was with 60 Vbeta and 13 Jbeta primers that the PCR ran. TCRdb keeps only in-frame clones here, not all; method: immunoSEQ multiplex PCR. This table has 200,000 to 250,000 clones, about four fifths appearing once. Germline CDR1 and CDR2: MGHRA and YSYEKL. Unmatched junction bases numbered 15, after V lost 4 bases and J lost 3 bases. This CDR3 comprises 18 residues. Comments on this clone: Its antigen is still unknown.

The receptor's source is a woman in her forties or fifties in good health and CMV-seropositive. The chain has TRBV4-1 and TRBJ2-4, with 7 bases fitting TRBD2. Sample: PBMCs. As DNA, the CDR3 is TGCGCCAGCAGCCCAGGACCGCGCCGGGAGGTTGTCAAAAACATTCAGTACTTC. This sequence encodes CASSPGPRREVVKNIQYF.